The rows below give T cell receptor beta chains drawn from one sample of a study of identifying expanded T cells in peripheral blood. Sequenced by immunoSEQ multiplex PCR; TCRdb stores in-frame clones only, minus some. This table has roughly 63,000 clones, around 86% appearing once. Source material: blood. Every receptor here comes from a person aged 18-70 years in good health. Each CDR3 is given with its conserved first and last residue. A D gene is named only where the DNA matches it firmly. A row's size may be missing; if present it is once, few, many or a size class.

CDR3: CASSPEEGDGYTF; DNA: TGTGCCAGTAGTCCAGAAGAGGGGGATGGCTACACCTTC; V: TRBV19; J: TRBJ1-2; D: -; size: -
CDR3: CAISEQGDQETQYF; DNA: TGTGCCATCAGTGAGCAAGGGGACCAAGAGACCCAGTACTTC; V: TRBV10-3; J: TRBJ2-5; D: -; size: -
CDR3: CASSESNGQPQHF; DNA: TGCGCCAGCAGTGAGTCGAACGGTCAGCCCCAGCATTTT; V: TRBV10-2; J: TRBJ1-5; D: -; size: -
CDR3: CASSLDATSSETQYF; DNA: TGCGCCAGCAGCTTGGACGCGACTAGCTCGGAGACCCAGTACTTC; V: TRBV5-1; J: TRBJ2-5; D: TRBD2; size: -
CDR3: CASSLGGFRIEAFF; DNA: TGTGCCAGCAGCTTGGGAGGTTTCAGGATTGAAGCTTTCTTT; V: TRBV5-4; J: TRBJ1-1; D: -; size: -
CDR3: CASSLQGTETQYF; DNA: TGTGCCAGCAGTTTACAGGGGACTGAGACCCAGTACTTC; V: TRBV2; J: TRBJ2-5; D: -; size: -
CDR3: CASSSTGNTIYF; DNA: TGTGCCAGCAGCTCAACCGGAAACACCATATATTTT; V: TRBV2; J: TRBJ1-3; D: -; size: -
CDR3: CASSYTWGFGNTIYF; DNA: TGTGCCAGCAGCTACACGTGGGGTTTCGGAAACACCATATATTTT; V: TRBV7-2; J: TRBJ1-3; D: -; size: few
CDR3: CASSLGGRAQQFF; DNA: TGCGCCAGCAGCTTGGGGGGGCGCGCCCAGCAGTTCTTC; V: TRBV5-1; J: TRBJ2-1; D: -; size: -
CDR3: CASRGTRDKQYF; DNA: TGTGCCAGCAGGGGAACGCGAGACAAACAGTATTTT; V: TRBV6-1; J: TRBJ2-3; D: -; size: -
CDR3: CASSVGDRTGNYGYTF; DNA: TGTGCCAGCAGCGTAGGAGATAGGACAGGGAACTATGGCTACACCTTC; V: TRBV9; J: TRBJ1-2; D: TRBD1; size: -
CDR3: CAWADSGVINSPLHF; DNA: TGTGCCTGGGCGGACAGCGGGGTGATAAATTCACCCCTCCACTTT; V: TRBV30; J: TRBJ1-6; D: -; size: -
CDR3: CASSTRTGQSPLHF; DNA: TGTGCCAGTAGTACCAGGACAGGACAATCACCCCTCCACTTT; V: TRBV19; J: TRBJ1-6; D: TRBD1; size: -
CDR3: CASSSRLASNEQFF; DNA: TGTGCCAGCAGCTCCCGACTAGCGTCCAATGAGCAGTTCTTC; V: TRBV5-6; J: TRBJ2-1; D: TRBD2; size: once
CDR3: CASSLSPSPYEQYF; DNA: TGTGCCAGCAGTTTATCCCCAAGTCCCTACGAGCAGTACTTC; V: TRBV27; J: TRBJ2-7; D: -; size: few
CDR3: CASSPGLDNTGELFF; DNA: TGTGCCAGCAGCCCGGGACTGGATAACACCGGGGAGCTGTTTTTT; V: TRBV4-2; J: TRBJ2-2; D: -; size: -
CDR3: CASSSRLAGGPGTQYF; DNA: TGTGCCAGCAGCAGTAGGCTAGCGGGAGGGCCAGGGACCCAGTACTTC; V: TRBV5-4; J: TRBJ2-5; D: TRBD2; size: -
CDR3: CASSGGTFFRGETQYF; DNA: TGTGCCAGCAGCGGCGGAACTTTTTTCCGGGGGGAGACCCAGTACTTC; V: TRBV5-6; J: TRBJ2-5; D: -; size: -